This record covers a single T cell receptor (beta chain). Antigen: not known. TCRdb analysed the 5' RACE reads with MiXCR anew, one entry per CDR3 protein. The sample yields around 370,000 distinct CDR3 sequences, 8.5% to 10% seen once. The V end was cut by 1 base, the J end by 2 bases, with 9 bases between. This CDR3 contains 15 residues. Germline CDR1 SGHTA, CDR2 FQGNSA. This record comes from a study of identical twins. Whole-study findings and limits: Researchers reported weaker excess twin sharing in beta out-of-frame sequences.

Sequencing input: naive T cells sorted from blood. V and J are TRBV7-2 and TRBJ2-1; possibly TRBD2 for D (6 bases). This sequence was found in a woman aged 45-65 years in good health. CDR3 sequence: CASSLGTITYNEQFF. DNA for the CDR3: TGTGCCAGCAGCTTAGGGACTATCACCTACAATGAGCAGTTCTTC.